The next 29 T cell receptor beta chains were all read from a single sample in a study of control samples from healthy donors and cancer patients. TCRdb keeps only in-frame clones here, not all; method: immunoSEQ multiplex PCR. The sample lists about 270,000 clones, almost 85% seen once, with 13% in the top ten. Sequenced material: PBMCs. Every receptor here comes from a woman aged 55-69 years with lung cancer.

This clone was counted once. Other DNA sequences from this sample encode an identical CDR3 as well. The genes are TRBV18 and TRBJ1-1; a possible D gene is TRBD1 (5 bases). With 1 base removed from V and 5 bases from J, the gap between germline ends came to 11 bases. Germline CDR1 and CDR2: KGHSH and LQKENI. The length of the CDR3 is 14 residues. Here the CDR3 DNA reads TGTGCCAGCTCACCACAAGGGGCGGGGACTGAAGCTTTCTTT. Translated: CASSPQGAGTEAFF. Combining the CDR3 with reference TRBV18 and TRBJ1-1 gives the whole variable domain NAGVMQNPRHLVRRRGQEARLRCSPMKGHSHVYWYRQLPEEGLKFMVYLQKENIIDESGMPKERFSAEFPKEGPSILRIQQVVRGDSAAYFCASSPQGAGTEAFFGQGTRLTVV.

In the case of this clone: A much larger clone is a single base away; this may be a read error. The rearrangement links TRBV7-2 to TRBJ1-2; D may be TRBD1 (6 bases). V was shortened by 5 bases and J by 2 bases, with 9 bases between the two germline ends. The germline gives CDR1 SGHTA, CDR2 FQGNSA. This CDR3 has 13 amino acids. In DNA form, the CDR3 reads TGTGCCAGCAGCCCAGACAGGAACTATGGCTACACCTTC. This codes for CASSPDRNYGYTF.

This chain uses TRBV5-1 with TRBJ1-2; 7 bases are shared with TRBD1. V was clipped by 4 bases and J by 8 bases; unmatched bases: 14. This CDR3 region has 15 residues. Looked up from germline, CDR1 is SGHRS and CDR2 is YFSETQ. CDR3 DNA sequence: TGCGCCAGCAGCCCCAGGGCGGAGGGGGCGGGAGGCTACACCTTC. Protein product: CASSPRAEGAGGYTF.

This chain joins TRBV28 and TRBJ2-1; possibly TRBD1 for D (6 bases). The V end was cut by 4 bases, the J end by 6 bases, with 10 bases between. Germline V gene data show CDR1 as MDHEN and CDR2 as SYDVKM. The CDR3 length is 13 residues. DNA of the CDR3: TGTGCCAGCAGTTCCACAGGGCCCAATGAGCAGTTCTTC. This encodes CASSSTGPNEQFF. Variable domain in full (rest from reference TRBV28 and TRBJ2-1): DVKVTQSSRYLVKRTGEKVFLECVQDMDHENMFWYRQDPGLGLRLIYFSYDVKMKEKGDIPEGYSVSREKKERFSLILESASTNQTSMYLCASSSTGPNEQFFGPGTRLTVL.

The chain employs TRBV7-9 and TRBJ2-7, with TRBD2 identical over 13 bases. V shed 5 bases, J shed 7 bases, and the junction held 8 bases outside the gene matches. CDR3 length equals 15 residues. Germline V gene data show CDR1 as SEHNR and CDR2 as FQNEAQ (reference sequence). CDR3 in amino acids: CASSPRTSGSGEQYF. The CDR3, as DNA: TGTGCCAGCAGCCCCCGGACTAGCGGGAGCGGTGAGCAGTACTTC.

This clone was observed a single time. This chain connects TRBV5-1 to TRBJ2-2, with D unclear. This CDR3 is 15 amino acids long. V was trimmed by 0 bases and J by 0 bases, leaving 6 bases between them. Germline V gene sequence: CDR1 SGHRS, CDR2 YFSETQ. The CDR3 sequence: CASSLERPNTGELFF. The CDR3 DNA reads as TGCGCCAGCAGCTTGGAACGGCCGAACACCGGGGAGCTGTTTTTT. The full variable domain, rest sourced from reference TRBV5-1 and TRBJ2-2, is KAGVTQTPRYLIKTRGQQVTLSCSPISGHRSVSWYQQTPGQGLQFLFEYFSETQRNKGNFPGRFSGRQFSNSRSEMNVSTLELGDSALYLCASSLERPNTGELFFGEGSRLTVL.

This clone has a single count. V and J are TRBV4-2 and TRBJ1-4; perhaps TRBD1 as D (5 bases). The CDR3 loop spans 15 amino acids. Germline CDR1 LGHNA, CDR2 YNFKEQ. The V and J ends lost 1 base and 4 bases respectively, with 10 bases between them. CDR3 sequence reads: CASSQGAGINEKLFF. CDR3 in DNA: TGTGCCAGCAGCCAAGGGGCAGGGATTAATGAAAAACTGTTTTTT.

CDR3 protein: CASSEALVSRWGEPQHF. The CDR3, as DNA: TGTGCCAGCAGTGAAGCGTTGGTCTCTAGGTGGGGGGAGCCCCAGCATTTT. The chain uses TRBV2 and TRBJ1-5, with a possible D match to TRBD1 (5 bases). Per the germline V gene, CDR1 is SNHLY and CDR2 is FYNNEI. This CDR3 comprises 17 residues. V was cut by 0 bases and J by 8 bases, with 20 bases left in between.

In the case of this clone: Other DNA variants within this sample encode the same CDR3. The chain links TRBV5-1 to TRBJ1-5; D remains unclear. The CDR3 sequence is 14 residues long. Looked up from germline, CDR1 is SGHRS and CDR2 is YFSETQ. Trimming removed 0 bases from V and 1 base from J, with 5 bases in between. The CDR3 sequence: CASSLAGSNQPQHF. The CDR3 DNA reads TGCGCCAGCAGCTTGGCTGGGAGCAATCAGCCCCAGCATTTT.

The chain carries TRBV3-1 (or the pseudogene TRBV3-2) and TRBJ2-1; 8 nucleotides agree with TRBD1. The CDR3 covers 14 residues. Germline assignment: CDR1 LGHDT and CDR2 YNNKEL (reference sequence). V lost 0 bases and J lost 6; bases outside the gene matches: 1. CDR3 nucleotide sequence: TGTGCCAGCAGCCAAGAAACAGGGGGCAATGAGCAGTTCTTC. It specifies CASSQETGGNEQFF.

This sequence joins TRBV19 and TRBJ1-2; D unresolved. This CDR3 contains 11 residues. The V end was cut by 3 bases, the J end by 6 bases, with 5 bases between. CDR1 is LNHDA and CDR2 is SQIVND in the germline V gene (reference sequence). CDR3 amino acids: CASSIRDGYTF. For the CDR3, the DNA is TGTGCCAGTAGTATCCGGGATGGCTACACCTTC.

The chain employs TRBV5-4 and TRBJ2-1, with D unclear. Germline V gene data show CDR1 as SGHNT and CDR2 as YYREEE (reference sequence). V lost 0 bases and J lost 0, with 10 bases in between. The length of the CDR3 is 16 residues. The CDR3 loop reads CASSLDSPSSYNEQFF. CDR3 bases: TGTGCCAGCAGCTTGGACAGCCCAAGCTCCTACAATGAGCAGTTCTTC. Full variable domain (remainder filled in from reference TRBV5-4 and TRBJ2-1): ETGVTQSPTHLIKTRGQQVTLRCSSQSGHNTVSWYQQALGQGPQFIFQYYREEENGRGNFPPRFSGLQFPNYSSELNVNALELDDSALYLCASSLDSPSSYNEQFFGPGTRLTVL.

The CDR3 here is CASSQDVWGNQPQHF. In DNA, the CDR3 is TGTGCCAGCAGCCAAGATGTTTGGGGGAATCAGCCCCAGCATTTT. The chain employs TRBV3-1 (or the pseudogene TRBV3-2) and TRBJ1-5, with TRBD1 as a possible D gene (5 bases). Germline CDR1 LGHDT, CDR2 YNNKEL (reference sequence). The CDR3 contains 15 residues. V was clipped by 0 bases and J by 4 bases, with 10 bases between them.

In its sample, this clone was seen a few times. The V and J genes are TRBV10-3 and TRBJ2-2; 7 nucleotides agree with TRBD1. The CDR3 covers 16 residues. V shed 2 bases and J 4 bases; nucleotides not matched to a gene: 7. CDR1 is ENHRY and CDR2 is SYGVKD in the germline V gene. The chain's CDR3 is CAISEVTGPVTGELFF. The CDR3 nucleotides read TGTGCCATCAGTGAGGTGACAGGGCCCGTCACCGGGGAGCTGTTTTTT.

The gene calls are TRBV3-1 (or the pseudogene TRBV3-2) and TRBJ1-2, with 7 nucleotides matching TRBD1. The ends lost 1 base at V and 8 bases at J; junction bases unmatched: 13. Germline V gene sequence: CDR1 LGHDT, CDR2 YNNKEL (reference sequence). The CDR3 length is 16 residues. For the CDR3, the DNA is TGTGCCAGCAGCCAAGGTCTCGTGACAGGGATGGACGGCTACACCTTC. This gives the protein CASSQGLVTGMDGYTF.

The chain uses TRBV10-1 and TRBJ2-5; D gene uncertain. The germline V and J ends were trimmed by 2 bases and 5 bases, with 12 bases remaining between them. The length of the CDR3 is 14 residues. The V gene's germline CDR1 is WNHNN and CDR2 SYGVQD (reference sequence). CDR3 sequence: CASSERGRQETQYF. Here the CDR3 DNA reads TGCGCCAGCAGTGAGCGAGGACGCCAGGAGACCCAGTACTTC.

The V and J genes are TRBV5-1 and TRBJ2-5; 11 nucleotides line up with TRBD2. The CDR3 covers 15 residues. CDR1 is SGHRS, CDR2 YFSETQ, per germline. J lost 0 bases, V lost 5 bases, and 3 bases had no gene match. CDR3 coding DNA: TGCGCCAGCAGGTCGGGACTAGCGGACCAAGAGACCCAGTACTTC. Translating it yields CASRSGLADQETQYF.

The V call is TRBV19, the J call TRBJ1-6; possibly TRBD1 for D (6 bases). The CDR3 contains 16 residues. V was shortened by 7 bases and J by 0 bases, with 13 bases between the two germline ends. The germline V gene has CDR1 LNHDA and CDR2 SQIVND (reference sequence). The DNA of the CDR3 is TGTGCCAGTAACGGGGGCGGCATCTCCTATAATTCACCCCTCCACTTT. Translated: CASNGGGISYNSPLHF. Based on the CDR3 plus reference TRBV19 and TRBJ1-6, the full variable domain is DGGITQSPKYLFRKEGQNVTLSCEQNLNHDAMYWYRQDPGQGLRLIYYSQIVNDFQKGDIAEGYSVSREKKESFPLTVTSAQKNPTAFYLCASNGGGISYNSPLHFGNGTRLTVT.

This rearrangement joins TRBV19 to TRBJ2-2; tentative D call: TRBD2 (6 bases). Looked up from germline, CDR1 is LNHDA and CDR2 is SQIVND (reference sequence). CDR3 length equals 15 residues. Trimming took 8 bases from V and 6 from J, leaving 19 bases between them. The DNA for the CDR3 is TGTGCCAGTGCTACCCTGGCGGGGCCCGCCGGGGAGCTGTTTTTT. The encoded protein is CASATLAGPAGELFF. The variable domain in full, with the rest retrieved from reference TRBV19 and TRBJ2-2, is DGGITQSPKYLFRKEGQNVTLSCEQNLNHDAMYWYRQDPGQGLRLIYYSQIVNDFQKGDIAEGYSVSREKKESFPLTVTSAQKNPTAFYLCASATLAGPAGELFFGEGSRLTVL.

V usage is TRBV5-4 and J usage is TRBJ2-5; 15 bases are shared with TRBD2. Germline trimming cut 4 bases from V and 1 base from J; bases unmatched to any gene: 5. In germline, CDR1 is SGHNT, CDR2 YYREEE (reference sequence). The length of the CDR3 is 17 residues. The CDR3 reads CASSPGLAGGTQETQYF. The CDR3 DNA follows: TGTGCCAGCAGCCCGGGACTAGCGGGAGGAACCCAAGAGACCCAGTACTTC. Full variable domain (rest looked up from reference TRBV5-4 and TRBJ2-5): ETGVTQSPTHLIKTRGQQVTLRCSSQSGHNTVSWYQQALGQGPQFIFQYYREEENGRGNFPPRFSGLQFPNYSSELNVNALELDDSALYLCASSPGLAGGTQETQYFGPGTRLLVL.

This rearrangement joins TRBV7-6 to TRBJ1-5; a weak D match, TRBD1 (6 bases). The ends were cut back, 1 base at V and 3 bases at J, with 10 bases in the middle. This CDR3 comprises 15 residues. Germline V CDR1 and CDR2: SGHVS, FNYEAQ. CDR3 coding DNA: TGTGCCAGCAGCTTAGGGTCAGGGGCCAATCAGCCCCAGCATTTT. Protein product: CASSLGSGANQPQHF.

There are a few counts of this clone. The chain recombines TRBV2 with TRBJ1-5; D is undetermined. This CDR3 is 14 amino acids long. CDR1 is SNHLY and CDR2 is FYNNEI in the germline V gene. Trimming left V 7 bases short and J 0 bases short, with 10 bases between. This CDR3 reads CASKGGFSNQPQHF. The CDR3 DNA reads as TGTGCCAGCAAGGGTGGTTTTAGCAATCAGCCCCAGCATTTT.

The genes are TRBV3-1 (or the pseudogene TRBV3-2) and TRBJ2-5, with TRBD2 as a possible D gene (6 bases). This CDR3 is 15 amino acids long. The V end lost 1 base, the J end lost 2 bases, and 11 bases lay between the germline ends. Germline V gene sequence: CDR1 LGHDT, CDR2 YNNKEL (reference sequence). As DNA, the CDR3 is TGTGCCAGCAGCCAAGTCGGGAGCGGACAAGAGACCCAGTACTTC. Protein: CASSQVGSGQETQYF.

The gene calls are TRBV10-3 and TRBJ2-1, with 9 nucleotides matching TRBD1. This CDR3 comprises 19 residues. V lost 3 bases to trimming and J lost 2 bases; unmatched junction nucleotides: 14. The V gene's germline CDR1 is ENHRY and CDR2 SYGVKD. CDR3 sequence: CAISESDRGMRGPYNEQFF. The CDR3 DNA reads TGTGCCATCAGTGAAAGTGACAGGGGGATGCGGGGGCCCTACAATGAGCAGTTCTTC.

The J gene is TRBJ2-3, the V gene TRBV6-5; unclear D gene. This CDR3 has 14 residues. Germline CDR1 reads MNHEY; CDR2 reads SVGAGI. With 0 bases removed from V and 1 base from J, the gap between germline ends came to 5 bases. CDR3 residues: CASSYSSGTDTQYF. The DNA for the CDR3 is TGTGCCAGCAGTTACTCCTCGGGCACAGATACGCAGTATTTT.

The rearrangement uses TRBV7-3 and TRBJ2-1; D is possibly TRBD2 (7 bases). Deletions cut 5 bases from V and 7 bases from J, with 18 bases between. This CDR3 has 15 residues. CDR1 SGHTA and CDR2 FQGTGA come from the germline V gene. CDR3 DNA: TGTGCCAGCAGCGGACGAGGGGGGGAATGGAATGAGCAGTTCTTC. Amino acid sequence: CASSGRGGEWNEQFF.

The rearrangement uses TRBV5-8 and TRBJ1-5, with D maybe TRBD1 (5 bases). Between the trimmed V and J ends, which lost 0 bases and 3 bases, there was a span of 13 bases. The germline gives CDR1 SGHTS, CDR2 YDEGEE. The CDR3 covers 16 residues. The CDR3 protein is CASSLAEGIYNQPQHF. CDR3 nucleotide sequence: TGTGCCAGCAGCTTGGCCGAGGGGATATACAATCAGCCCCAGCATTTT.

This clone was found once. The chain combines TRBV7-9 with TRBJ1-4, with D unclear. The CDR3 spans 15 residues. Germline assignment: CDR1 SEHNR and CDR2 FQNEAQ (reference sequence). V shed 1 base and J shed 0 bases, with 6 bases lying between them. CDR3 in amino acids: CASSLEPATNEKLFF. The CDR3, as DNA: TGTGCCAGCAGCTTAGAACCGGCAACTAATGAAAAACTGTTTTTT.

The chain is built from TRBV9 and TRBJ2-1; 7 positions agree with TRBD2. The CDR3 totals 12 residues. In germline, CDR1 is SGDLS, CDR2 YYNGEE. V trimming: 3 bases; J trimming: 9 bases; junction bases outside the gene matches: 3. CDR3 DNA sequence: TGTGCCAGCAGCGATTGGGGGGGTGAGCAGTTCTTC. This codes for CASSDWGGEQFF.